Presented here are 18 T cell receptor beta chains from one specimen sequenced in a study of tumor-infiltrating lymphocytes in primary liver carcinoma. The researchers produced TCR beta cDNA from approximately 0.45 ug total RNA with a constant-region primer. Construction of TCR beta libraries relied on three successive nested multiplex PCR rounds employing slightly modified ARM-PCR. Amplification in the first two PCR rounds was performed using TRBV1-TRBV30 forward primers and a C-beta reverse primer for 10 cycles each. TCRdb recomputed calls from the multiplex PCR reads with MiXCR, one row per CDR3 protein. The sample has 320,000 or so distinct CDR3 sequences, over 55% seen once; the top ten hold 9%. Researchers drew blood RNA from unsorted whole blood and extracted germline DNA as well. Sequenced: peripheral blood. The receptors here all came from a man between 35 and 55 years old with primary liver carcinoma and hepatitis B virus infection.

The J gene is TRBJ2-3, the V gene TRBV13; 10 bases map to TRBD2. J gave up 0 bases and V 2 bases, and 5 bases lay outside the gene matches. This CDR3 comprises 17 residues. CDR1 is PRHDT, CDR2 FYEKMQ, per germline (reference sequence). The CDR3: CASSLYLAGDSTDTQYF. CDR3 DNA sequence: TGTGCCAGCAGCTTATACCTAGCGGGAGATAGCACAGATACGCAGTATTTT.

Comment on this clonotype: A much larger clonotype is one base distant, so this may be a read error. The chain has TRBV12-3 or TRBV12-4 and TRBJ2-5, with 9 nucleotides matching TRBD2. The CDR3 length is 15 residues. CDR3 sequence reads: CASSYRAGGGETHYF. Here the CDR3 DNA reads TGTGCCAGCAGTTACCGAGCGGGAGGAGGGGAGACCCATTACTTC.

This clonotype came up a few times. This chain uses TRBV5-1 with TRBJ2-7, with 7 bases identical to TRBD2. Unmatched junction bases numbered 14, after V lost 4 bases and J lost 7 bases. CDR1 and CDR2 from the germline V gene are SGHRS and YFSETQ. The CDR3 loop spans 15 amino acids. In DNA form, the CDR3 reads TGCGCCAGCAGCCAGGGAGGGCCCTCGGAGTTGGAGCAGTACTTC. It translates to CASSQGGPSELEQYF.

Regarding this clonotype: A much larger clone sits a single nucleotide away, making a read error possible. This chain connects TRBV6-1 to TRBJ2-4; perhaps D is TRBD1 or TRBD2 (5 bases each). The CDR3 sequence is 16 residues long. The V end lost 4 bases, the J end lost 11 bases, and 24 bases lay between the germline ends. Germline V CDR1 and CDR2: MNHNS, SASEGT. CDR3 sequence (DNA): TGTGCCAGCAGTGTCTCCACCGGGACGGGGTTTGACGTTCAGTACTTC. This sequence encodes CASSVSTGTGFDVQYF.

The chain links TRBV10-3 to TRBJ2-7, with 8 bases lining up with TRBD2. From germline, CDR1 is ENHRY and CDR2 SYGVKD. The CDR3 runs to 15 residues. The trim removed 3 bases at V and 2 bases at J, leaving 6 bases unmatched. CDR3 nucleotide sequence: TGTGCCATCAGTGATATTGCGGGAGGTCCCTACGAGCAGTACTTC. Translating gives CAISDIAGGPYEQYF.

For this clonotype: A much larger clonotype is one base distant, so this may be a read error. Since the CDR3 does not end with the conserved phenylalanine or tryptophan, this likely comes from a read error. It is unclear where the CDR3 begins or ends on the DNA, so no DNA is shown, and the CDR3 is as TCRdb lists it. The CDR3 here is CASSSASGRAPFL. The chain combines TRBV5-6 with TRBJ2-1; TRBD2, the table's D call, was not compared with the DNA. The CDR3 is 13 amino acids in total, end residues counted. The germline V gene encodes CDR1 SGHDT and CDR2 YYEEEE.

This clonotype was seen only a few times. The chain uses TRBV28 and TRBJ2-5; 10 nucleotides agree with TRBD2. This CDR3 has 15 residues. Germline V gene sequence: CDR1 MDHEN, CDR2 SYDVKM. V lost 8 bases and J lost 5; bases outside the gene matches: 11. This CDR3 is CASGGASGSQETQYF. Here the CDR3 DNA reads TGTGCCAGCGGTGGGGCTAGCGGGAGCCAGGAGACCCAGTACTTC.

The chain has TRBV9 and TRBJ2-2; tentative D call: TRBD2 (6 bases). The CDR3 contains 16 residues. Trimming shortened V by 0 bases and J by 4 bases, and 13 bases separated the two germline ends. Germline assignment: CDR1 SGDLS and CDR2 YYNGEE. The CDR3 DNA sequence: TGTGCCAGCAGCGTAGGAGGCGGGACGGGCACCGGGGAGCTGTTTTTT. This gives the protein CASSVGGGTGTGELFF. The full variable domain, completed using reference TRBV9 and TRBJ2-2, is DSGVTQTPKHLITATGQRVTLRCSPRSGDLSVYWYQQSLDQGLQFLIQYYNGEERAKGNILERFSAQQFPDLHSELNLSSLELGDSALYFCASSVGGGTGTGELFFGEGSRLTVL.

This clonotype counts as medium-sized (0.01 to 0.1%). The genes are TRBV11-2 and TRBJ2-1, with TRBD2 matching over 7 bases. The CDR3 covers 16 residues. In germline, CDR1 is SGHAT, CDR2 FQNNGV. J gave up 2 bases and V 1 base, and 5 bases lay outside the gene matches. CDR3 in DNA: TGTGCCAGCAGCTTAGGCAGCCGGGGGGCCTACAATGAGCAGTTCTTC. This gives the protein CASSLGSRGAYNEQFF.

Concerning this clonotype itself: Because it lacks the conserved phenylalanine or tryptophan at the end, this CDR3 is likely a read error. It is unclear where the CDR3 begins or ends on the DNA, so no DNA is shown, and the CDR3 is as TCRdb lists it. The V call is TRBV6-5, the J call TRBJ2-7. Germline assignment: CDR1 MNHEY and CDR2 SVGAGI. The CDR3 length equals 13 residues, ends included. CDR3 amino acids: CASSPVGSYEQYS.

The sample holds many counts of this clonotype. The chain is built from TRBV29-1 and TRBJ2-3, with D maybe TRBD1 (5 bases). The CDR3 has 19 residues. Per the germline V gene, CDR1 is SQVTM and CDR2 is ANQGSEA. The V and J ends lost 0 bases and 0 bases respectively, with 22 bases between them. This chain's CDR3 is CSVEEGRQGRPSSTDTQYF. DNA for the CDR3: TGCAGCGTTGAAGAGGGCAGGCAGGGCAGGCCCTCTAGCACAGATACGCAGTATTTT.

This clonotype was seen only once. This could be a read error, since a much larger clone is one nucleotide away. J is TRBJ2-1 and V is TRBV6-2 or TRBV6-3, with 13 bases that match TRBD2. The CDR3 length is 16 residues. V lost 6 bases and J lost 12; bases outside the gene matches: 14. The germline gives CDR1 MNHEY, CDR2 SVGEGT. The CDR3 protein is CASSNLWTSGSDGQFF. In nucleotides, the CDR3 is TGTGCCAGCAGCAACCTCTGGACTAGCGGGAGCGATGGGCAGTTCTTC.

The V and J genes are TRBV14 and TRBJ1-1; D is uncertain. V was pared by 1 base and J by 6 bases, with 12 bases between. Germline V gives CDR1 SGHDN, CDR2 FVKESK. This CDR3 has 14 amino acids. As DNA, the CDR3 is TGTGCCAGCAGCCAAGTGTTCCCGGGCTCTGAAGCTTTCTTT. This encodes CASSQVFPGSEAFF.

V usage is TRBV10-1 and J usage is TRBJ2-2; no definite D call. This CDR3 spans 16 amino acids. Germline CDR1 reads WNHNN; CDR2 reads SYGVQD (reference sequence). V was trimmed by 5 bases and J by 4 bases, leaving 17 bases between them. This CDR3 reads CASSLRTGLSTGELFF. CDR3 DNA sequence: TGCGCCAGCAGTCTTAGGACCGGGTTATCCACCGGGGAGCTGTTTTTT.

This clonotype was counted ten times or more. This sequence joins TRBV4-3 and TRBJ2-5, with TRBD1 identical over 8 bases. Germline V gene lookup returns CDR1 LGHNA and CDR2 YSLEER. The CDR3 consists of 16 residues. The trim removed 1 base at V and 4 bases at J, leaving 8 bases unmatched. CDR3 sequence reads: CASSQGTGRVGETQYF. The CDR3 nucleotides read TGCGCCAGCAGCCAAGGGACAGGGAGAGTGGGAGAGACCCAGTACTTC.

This chain connects TRBV5-5 to TRBJ2-3; no clear D gene. The ends were cut back, 0 bases at V and 2 bases at J, with 7 bases in the middle. This CDR3 is 14 amino acids long. The germline gives CDR1 SGHKS, CDR2 YYEKEE (reference sequence). The CDR3 DNA follows: TGTGCCAGCAGCTTGGTCGTAGACACAGATACGCAGTATTTT. Its translation is CASSLVVDTDTQYF.

As concerns this clonotype: A much larger clone differs from this one at a single base, so this may be a read error. The genes are TRBV6-1 and TRBJ1-1; TRBD1 is a possible D gene (6 bases). Trimming removed 7 bases at V and 6 bases at J, with 15 bases between. CDR3 size: 13 residues. Germline V gene data show CDR1 as MNHNS and CDR2 as SASEGT. The CDR3 loop reads CASNRGAWAEAFF. The CDR3, as DNA: TGTGCCAGCAATAGGGGGGCTTGGGCTGAAGCTTTCTTT.

This clonotype was seen only a few times. This sequence joins TRBV28 and TRBJ1-1; D gene uncertain. With 6 bases removed from V and 0 bases from J, the gap between germline ends came to 8 bases. Germline V gene sequence: CDR1 MDHEN, CDR2 SYDVKM. CDR3 length: 13 amino acids. The DNA for the CDR3 is TGTGCCAGCAGCCAGAGGATGAACACTGAAGCTTTCTTT. This encodes CASSQRMNTEAFF.